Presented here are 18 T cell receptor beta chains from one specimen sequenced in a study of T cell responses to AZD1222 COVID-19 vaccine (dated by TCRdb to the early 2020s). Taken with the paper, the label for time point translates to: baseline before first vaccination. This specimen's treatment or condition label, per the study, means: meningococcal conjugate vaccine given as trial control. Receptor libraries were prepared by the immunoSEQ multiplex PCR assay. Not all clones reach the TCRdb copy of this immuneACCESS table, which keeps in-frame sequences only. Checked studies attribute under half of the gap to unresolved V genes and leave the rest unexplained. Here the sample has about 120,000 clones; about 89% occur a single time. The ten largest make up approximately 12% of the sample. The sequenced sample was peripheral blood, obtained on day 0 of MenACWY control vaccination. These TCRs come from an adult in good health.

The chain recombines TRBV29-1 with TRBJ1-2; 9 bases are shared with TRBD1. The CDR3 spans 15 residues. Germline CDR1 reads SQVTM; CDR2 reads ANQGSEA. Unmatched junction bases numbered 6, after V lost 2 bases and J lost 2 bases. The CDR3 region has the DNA TGCAGCGTTGAAAATGAGGGACAGGGAAACTATGGCTACACCTTC. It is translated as CSVENEGQGNYGYTF. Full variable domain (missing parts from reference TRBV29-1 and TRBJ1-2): SAVISQKPSRDICQRGTSLTIQCQVDSQVTMMFWYRQQPGQSLTLIATANQGSEATYESGFVIDKFPISRPNLTFSTLTVSNMSPEDSSIYLCSVENEGQGNYGYTFGSGTRLTVV.

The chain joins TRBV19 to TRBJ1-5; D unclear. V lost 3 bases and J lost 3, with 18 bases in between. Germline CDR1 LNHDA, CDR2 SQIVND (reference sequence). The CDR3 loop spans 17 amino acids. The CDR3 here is CASSIFKAGGVNQPQHF. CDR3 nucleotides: TGTGCCAGTAGTATTTTCAAGGCGGGCGGCGTCAATCAGCCCCAGCATTTT.

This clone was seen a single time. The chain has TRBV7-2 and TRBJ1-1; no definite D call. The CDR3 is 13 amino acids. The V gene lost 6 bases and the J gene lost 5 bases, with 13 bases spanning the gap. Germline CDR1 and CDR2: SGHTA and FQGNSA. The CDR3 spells CASRWNLGTEAFF. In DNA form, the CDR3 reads TGTGCCAGCAGATGGAACTTGGGGACTGAAGCTTTCTTT.

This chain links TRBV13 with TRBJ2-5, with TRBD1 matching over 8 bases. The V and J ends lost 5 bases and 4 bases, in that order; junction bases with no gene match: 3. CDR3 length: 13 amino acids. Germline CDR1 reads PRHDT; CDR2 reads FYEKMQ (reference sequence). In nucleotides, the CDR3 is TGTGCCAGCAGCCCCGGACAGGGAGAGACCCAGTACTTC. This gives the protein CASSPGQGETQYF.

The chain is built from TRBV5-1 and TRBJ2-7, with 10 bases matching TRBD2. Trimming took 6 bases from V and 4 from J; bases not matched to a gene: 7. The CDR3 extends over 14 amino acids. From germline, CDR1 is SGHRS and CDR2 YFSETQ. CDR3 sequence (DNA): TGCGCCAGCAAAGCGGGAGGGCCTCAGTACGAGCAGTACTTC. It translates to CASKAGGPQYEQYF.

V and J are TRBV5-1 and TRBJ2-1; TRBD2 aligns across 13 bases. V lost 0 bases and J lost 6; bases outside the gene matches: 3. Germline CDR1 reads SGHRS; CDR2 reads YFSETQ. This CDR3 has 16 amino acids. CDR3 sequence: CASSLGTSGGVNEQFF. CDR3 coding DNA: TGCGCCAGCAGCTTGGGGACTAGCGGGGGTGTCAATGAGCAGTTCTTC.

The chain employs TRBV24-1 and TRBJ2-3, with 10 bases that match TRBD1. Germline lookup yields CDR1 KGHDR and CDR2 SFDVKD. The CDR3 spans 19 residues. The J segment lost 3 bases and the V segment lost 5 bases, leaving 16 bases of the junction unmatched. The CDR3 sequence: CATSGPTGGFSGKTDTQYF. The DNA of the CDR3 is TGTGCCACCAGTGGTCCGACAGGGGGCTTTAGCGGGAAGACAGATACGCAGTATTTT.

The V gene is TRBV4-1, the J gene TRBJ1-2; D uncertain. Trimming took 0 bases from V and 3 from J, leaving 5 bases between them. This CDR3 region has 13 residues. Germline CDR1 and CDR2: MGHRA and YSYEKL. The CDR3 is CASSQDGYYGYTF. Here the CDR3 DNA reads TGCGCCAGCAGCCAAGACGGATACTATGGCTACACCTTC.

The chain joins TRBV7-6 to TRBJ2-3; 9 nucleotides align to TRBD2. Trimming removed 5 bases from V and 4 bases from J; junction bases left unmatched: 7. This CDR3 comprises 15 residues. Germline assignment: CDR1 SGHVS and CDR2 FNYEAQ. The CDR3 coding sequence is TGTGCCAGCAGCAATAGCGGGAGTGGAGCAGATACGCAGTATTTT. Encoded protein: CASSNSGSGADTQYF.

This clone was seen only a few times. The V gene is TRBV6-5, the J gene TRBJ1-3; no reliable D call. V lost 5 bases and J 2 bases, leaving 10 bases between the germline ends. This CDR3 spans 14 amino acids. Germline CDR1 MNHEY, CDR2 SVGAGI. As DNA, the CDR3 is TGTGCCAGCAGTAATAAACCAACTGGAAACACCATATATTTT. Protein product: CASSNKPTGNTIYF.

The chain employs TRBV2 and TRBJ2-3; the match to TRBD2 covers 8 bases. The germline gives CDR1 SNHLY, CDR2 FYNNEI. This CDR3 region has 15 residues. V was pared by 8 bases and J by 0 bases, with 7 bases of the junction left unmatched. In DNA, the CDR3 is TGTGCCAGCTCACGGGCTAGCGGGAGCACAGATACGCAGTATTTT. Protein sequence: CASSRASGSTDTQYF.

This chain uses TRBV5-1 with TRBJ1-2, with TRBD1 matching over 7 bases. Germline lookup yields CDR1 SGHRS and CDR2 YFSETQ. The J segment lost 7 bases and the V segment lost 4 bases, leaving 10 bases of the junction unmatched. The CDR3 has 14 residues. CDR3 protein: CASSTTGLLSGYTF. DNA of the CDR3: TGCGCCAGCAGCACGACAGGGTTGTTGTCTGGCTACACCTTC.

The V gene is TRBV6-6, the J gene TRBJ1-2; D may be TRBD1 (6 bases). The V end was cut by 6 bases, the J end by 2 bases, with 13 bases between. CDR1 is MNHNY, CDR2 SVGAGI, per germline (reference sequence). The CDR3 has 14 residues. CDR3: CASSLSTGNYGYTF. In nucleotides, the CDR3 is TGTGCCAGCAGCCTATCAACAGGGAACTATGGCTACACCTTC.

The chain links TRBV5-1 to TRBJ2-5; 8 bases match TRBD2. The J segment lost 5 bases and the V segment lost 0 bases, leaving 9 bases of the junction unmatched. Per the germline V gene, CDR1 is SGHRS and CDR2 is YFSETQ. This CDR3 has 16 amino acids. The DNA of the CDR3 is TGCGCCAGCAGCTTGGGTCCAGCGGGAGAGCTGGAGACCCAGTACTTC. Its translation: CASSLGPAGELETQYF. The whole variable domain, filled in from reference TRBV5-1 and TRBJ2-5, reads KAGVTQTPRYLIKTRGQQVTLSCSPISGHRSVSWYQQTPGQGLQFLFEYFSETQRNKGNFPGRFSGRQFSNSRSEMNVSTLELGDSALYLCASSLGPAGELETQYFGPGTRLLVL.

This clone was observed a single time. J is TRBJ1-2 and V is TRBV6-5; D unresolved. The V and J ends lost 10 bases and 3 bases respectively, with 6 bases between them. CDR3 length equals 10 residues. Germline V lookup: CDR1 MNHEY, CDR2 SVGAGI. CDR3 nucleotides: TGTGCCACCTTCGACTATGGCTACACCTTC. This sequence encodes CATFDYGYTF.

CDR3 residues: CSAKSNGFDYEQYF. In nucleotides, the CDR3 is TGCAGCGCCAAATCGAATGGGTTCGACTACGAGCAGTACTTC. The chain carries TRBV29-1 and TRBJ2-7; D is unclear. The CDR3 sequence is 14 residues long. Germline-derived CDR1 and CDR2 are SQVTM and ANQGSEA. The ends were cut back, 7 bases at V and 3 bases at J, with 19 bases in the middle.

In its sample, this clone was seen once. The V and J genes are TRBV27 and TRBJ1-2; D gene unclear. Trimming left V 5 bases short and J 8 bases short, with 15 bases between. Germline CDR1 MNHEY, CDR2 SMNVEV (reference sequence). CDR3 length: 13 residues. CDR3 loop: CASSDSGVSGYTF. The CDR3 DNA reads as TGTGCCAGCAGTGACTCCGGGGTGAGCGGCTACACCTTC.

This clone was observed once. The CDR3 DNA sequence: TGTGCCAGCTCACCGGGGACTAGCGGGAGTTGGACTGCAGATACGCAGTATTTT. It codes for CASSPGTSGSWTADTQYF. This chain joins TRBV18 and TRBJ2-3; the match to TRBD2 covers 14 bases. CDR1 is KGHSH, CDR2 LQKENI, per germline. Germline trimming cut 3 bases from V and 4 bases from J; bases unmatched to any gene: 9. This CDR3 contains 18 residues.